This is a list of T cell receptor beta chains from one sample in a study of T cell changes during pregnancy in multiple sclerosis. Clones were sequenced by immunoSEQ multiplex PCR, and TCRdb holds only the in-frame ones, with some missing. The table shows some 53,000 clones, with around 94% occurring only once. Sequencing used CD4+ T cells from peripheral blood mononuclear cells, obtained in the third trimester of pregnancy. The receptor set was obtained from a female donor with multiple sclerosis, enrolled in a pregnancy study. The CDR3 runs from the conserved cysteine through the conserved F or W. The D gene is left open where the match is weak. Clone size is stated in some rows and not others, as once, few, many or a class when expanded.

cdr3_nt cdr3_aa d_call j_call v_call clone_size
TGTGCCAGCAGCTCGGCGGGGGGGAATCAGCCCCAGCATTTT CASSSAGGNQPQHF . TRBJ1-5 TRBV7-9 .
TGTGCCAGTGGTAGACTAGCCGAGGATACGCAGTATTTT CASGRLAEDTQYF TRBD2 TRBJ2-3 TRBV19 .
TGTGCCAGCACCATAGACAGGGTGAGGACCGGGGAGCTGTTTTTT CASTIDRVRTGELFF TRBD1 TRBJ2-2 TRBV6-1 .
TGTGCCAGCTCACCACGTGGACAGGGCCTCTCTGAAGCTTTCTTT CASSPRGQGLSEAFF TRBD1 TRBJ1-1 TRBV18 .
TGTGCCAGCAGTGCATACAGGGGGTTAGGTAATTCACCCCTCCACTTT CASSAYRGLGNSPLHF TRBD1 TRBJ1-6 TRBV2 .
TGTGCCAGCAGTGAACAAGCGGGAGTAGTTAACGAGCAGTACTTC CASSEQAGVVNEQYF TRBD2 TRBJ2-7 TRBV2 .
TGTGCCAGCAGCTTAGGGTGGAGCTCTGGGGCCAACGTCCTGACTTTC CASSLGWSSGANVLTF . TRBJ2-6 TRBV11-1 few
TGTGCCAGCGGAACGAGGGTTAGCAATCAGCCCCAGCATTTT CASGTRVSNQPQHF . TRBJ1-5 TRBV28 .
TGTGCCAGCAGCGTAGGGGGAGGCGGCGAAAAACTGTTTTTT CASSVGGGGEKLFF . TRBJ1-4 TRBV9 once
TGTGCCAGCAGTGCACCTAGCGGAGTACCCTACGAGCAGTACTTC CASSAPSGVPYEQYF TRBD2 TRBJ2-7 TRBV6-1 .
TGTGCCAGCAGTGATGGTATACAGGGTAACTATGGCTACACCTTC CASSDGIQGNYGYTF . TRBJ1-2 TRBV6-1 .
TGCGCCAGCAGTGGAGGCATCGACAGGGGGAAATACAATGAGCAGTTCTTC CASSGGIDRGKYNEQFF TRBD1 TRBJ2-1 TRBV5-1 .
TGTGCCAGCAGTGCGGACAGCAGCCTCCTCTCTGGAAACACCATATATTTT CASSADSSLLSGNTIYF . TRBJ1-3 TRBV2 .
TGTGCCACCAACAGGGACCACGAAAAACTGTTTTTT CATNRDHEKLFF . TRBJ1-4 TRBV19 few
TGCGCCAGCAGCTTGGACCCTAGCGGAGATACGCAGTATTTT CASSLDPSGDTQYF TRBD2 TRBJ2-3 TRBV5-1 .
TGTGCCAGCAGCCCCATGTACAATGAGCAGTTCTTC CASSPMYNEQFF . TRBJ2-1 TRBV28 .
TGTGCCAGCAGCCAGCTGACAGGAACCTACAATGAGCAGTTCTTC CASSQLTGTYNEQFF . TRBJ2-1 TRBV4-2 .
TGTGCCAGTAGTATCTTAAGACAGGGGCTAAATCAGCCCCAGCATTTT CASSILRQGLNQPQHF TRBD1 TRBJ1-5 TRBV19 .
TGTGCCAGTAGCACAGGGTTGGAGACCCAGTACTTC CASSTGLETQYF . TRBJ2-5 TRBV19 .
TGTGCCAGCAGTGAAGGGACTATGGGCAATGAGCAGTTCTTC CASSEGTMGNEQFF . TRBJ2-1 TRBV2 .
TGCGCCAGCAGCTCTCCGGGACTAGTTAATGAGCAGTTCTTC CASSSPGLVNEQFF TRBD2 TRBJ2-1 TRBV5-1 once
TGTGCCAGCACCCCAGGGGGCCTTAACAATGAGCAGTTCTTC CASTPGGLNNEQFF TRBD1 TRBJ2-1 TRBV28 once
TGTGCCAGCAGCTCCGACAGAGCAGAGACCCAGTACTTC CASSSDRAETQYF . TRBJ2-5 TRBV7-8 .
TGCGCCAGCAGCTGGGGACTGGACAGGTGGGAGACCCAGTACTTC CASSWGLDRWETQYF . TRBJ2-5 TRBV5-1 .
TGCGCCAGCAGCTCCCTTGGGGGGGGAGCGTCCTACAATGAGCAGTTCTTC CASSSLGGGASYNEQFF TRBD2 TRBJ2-1 TRBV5-1 .
TGCAGCGTCCGATCGGCAGGGCCAAATGAGCAGTTCTTC CSVRSAGPNEQFF . TRBJ2-1 TRBV29-1 .
TGTGCCAGCAAACCGGGACAGGGCGGTTCACCCCTCCACTTT CASKPGQGGSPLHF TRBD1 TRBJ1-6 TRBV6-6 .
TGTGCCAGCAGTGACGGGGTTGAGCAGTTCTTC CASSDGVEQFF . TRBJ2-1 TRBV9 .
TGTGCCAGCAGCTTAAGGGGGCGAACCATATATTTT CASSLRGRTIYF TRBD1 TRBJ1-3 TRBV11-2 .
TGTGCCAGCTCCGAGCGCGCAACTAATGAAAAACTGTTTTTT CASSERATNEKLFF . TRBJ1-4 TRBV18 .
TGTGCCAGCAGCCAAGATCTGGGCAGGGTCGGCTATGGCTACACCTTC CASSQDLGRVGYGYTF . TRBJ1-2 TRBV14 .
TGTGCCAGTAGCCCCTTGCGGGGGGCTCGGACAGATACGCAGTATTTT CASSPLRGARTDTQYF TRBD2 TRBJ2-3 TRBV19 once
TGTGCCAGCAGTGAGACAGGAGAACACTCTGGAAACACCATATATTTT CASSETGEHSGNTIYF . TRBJ1-3 TRBV6-1 few
TGTGCCAGCAGCGTAGGGGGGGAAAATGCAGATACGCAGTATTTT CASSVGGENADTQYF . TRBJ2-3 TRBV9 .
TGTGCCAGCTCACGGCGGGGACAGGGACTTGATCAGCCCCAGCATTTT CASSRRGQGLDQPQHF TRBD1 TRBJ1-5 TRBV18 .
TGTGCCAGCAGAAACAGGGCCGGGCTGACCGGGGAGCTGTTTTTT CASRNRAGLTGELFF . TRBJ2-2 TRBV2 .